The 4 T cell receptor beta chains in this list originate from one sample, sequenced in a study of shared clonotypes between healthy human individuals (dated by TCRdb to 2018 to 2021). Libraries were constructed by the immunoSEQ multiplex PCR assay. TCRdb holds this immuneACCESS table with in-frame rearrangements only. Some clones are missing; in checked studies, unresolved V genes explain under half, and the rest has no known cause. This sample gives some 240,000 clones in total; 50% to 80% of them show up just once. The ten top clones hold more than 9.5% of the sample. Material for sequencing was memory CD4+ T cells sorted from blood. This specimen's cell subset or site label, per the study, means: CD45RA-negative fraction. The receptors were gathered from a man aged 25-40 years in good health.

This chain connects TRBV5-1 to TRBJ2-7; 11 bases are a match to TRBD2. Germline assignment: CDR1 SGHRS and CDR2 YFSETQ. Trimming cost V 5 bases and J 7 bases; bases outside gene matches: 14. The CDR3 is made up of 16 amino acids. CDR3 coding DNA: TGCGCCAGCAGACCATCCGACGGGACTAGCGGCAGGGAGCAGTACTTC. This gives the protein CASRPSDGTSGREQYF.

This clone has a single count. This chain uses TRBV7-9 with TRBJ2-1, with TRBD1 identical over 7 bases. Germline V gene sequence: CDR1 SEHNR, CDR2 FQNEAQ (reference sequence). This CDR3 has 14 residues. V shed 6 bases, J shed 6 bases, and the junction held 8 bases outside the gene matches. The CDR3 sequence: CASSSTRGSNEQFF. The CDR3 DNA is TGTGCCAGCAGTTCTACCAGGGGGTCCAATGAGCAGTTCTTC.

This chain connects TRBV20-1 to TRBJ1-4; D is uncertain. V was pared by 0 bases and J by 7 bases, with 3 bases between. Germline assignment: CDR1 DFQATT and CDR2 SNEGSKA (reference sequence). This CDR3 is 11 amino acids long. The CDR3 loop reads CSARDFEKLFF. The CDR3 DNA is TGCAGTGCTAGAGATTTTGAAAAACTGTTTTTT.

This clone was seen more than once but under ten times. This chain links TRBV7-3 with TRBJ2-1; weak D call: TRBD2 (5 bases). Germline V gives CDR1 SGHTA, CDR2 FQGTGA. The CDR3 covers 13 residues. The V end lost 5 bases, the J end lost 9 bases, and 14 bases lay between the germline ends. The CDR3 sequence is CASSPRLIGEQFF. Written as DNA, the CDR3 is TGTGCCAGCAGCCCTCGACTAATTGGTGAGCAGTTCTTC.